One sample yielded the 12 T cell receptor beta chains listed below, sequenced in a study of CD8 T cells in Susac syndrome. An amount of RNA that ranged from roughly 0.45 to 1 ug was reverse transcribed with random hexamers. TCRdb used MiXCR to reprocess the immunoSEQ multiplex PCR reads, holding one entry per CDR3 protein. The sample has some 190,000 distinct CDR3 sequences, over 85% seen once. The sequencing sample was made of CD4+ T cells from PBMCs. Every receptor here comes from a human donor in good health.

CDR3 loop: CASRRQGNTEAFF. In DNA form, the CDR3 reads TGTGCCAGCAGACGACAGGGAAACACTGAAGCTTTCTTT. The V gene is TRBV6-5, the J gene TRBJ1-1, with TRBD1 matching 7 bases. The V and J ends lost 6 bases and 2 bases, in that order; junction bases with no gene match: 3. The CDR3 extends over 13 amino acids. The germline V gene has CDR1 MNHEY and CDR2 SVGAGI.

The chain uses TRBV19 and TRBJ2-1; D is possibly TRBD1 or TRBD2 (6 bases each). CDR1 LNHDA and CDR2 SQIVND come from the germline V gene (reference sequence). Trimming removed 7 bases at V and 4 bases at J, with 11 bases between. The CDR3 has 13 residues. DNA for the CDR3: TGTGCCAGTACCTGGGGGGCATACAATGAGCAGTTCTTC. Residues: CASTWGAYNEQFF. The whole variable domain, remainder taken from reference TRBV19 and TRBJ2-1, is DGGITQSPKYLFRKEGQNVTLSCEQNLNHDAMYWYRQDPGQGLRLIYYSQIVNDFQKGDIAEGYSVSREKKESFPLTVTSAQKNPTAFYLCASTWGAYNEQFFGPGTRLTVL.

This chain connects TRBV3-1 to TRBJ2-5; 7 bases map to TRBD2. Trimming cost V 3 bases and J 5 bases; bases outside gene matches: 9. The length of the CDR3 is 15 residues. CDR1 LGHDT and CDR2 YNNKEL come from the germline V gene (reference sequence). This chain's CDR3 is CASSQAMGGLETQYF. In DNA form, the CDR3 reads TGTGCCAGCAGCCAGGCGATGGGAGGGTTGGAGACCCAGTACTTC.

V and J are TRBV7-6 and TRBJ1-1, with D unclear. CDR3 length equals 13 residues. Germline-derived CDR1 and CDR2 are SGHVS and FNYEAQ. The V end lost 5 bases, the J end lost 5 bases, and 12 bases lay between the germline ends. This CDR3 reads CASSAKSATEAFF. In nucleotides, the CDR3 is TGTGCCAGCAGCGCAAAGTCCGCGACTGAAGCTTTCTTT. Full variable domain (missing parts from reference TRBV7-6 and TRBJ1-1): GAGVSQSPRYKVTKRGQDVALRCDPISGHVSLYWYRQALGQGPEFLTYFNYEAQQDKSGLPNDRFSAERPEGSISTLTIQRTEQRDSAMYRCASSAKSATEAFFGQGTRLTVV.

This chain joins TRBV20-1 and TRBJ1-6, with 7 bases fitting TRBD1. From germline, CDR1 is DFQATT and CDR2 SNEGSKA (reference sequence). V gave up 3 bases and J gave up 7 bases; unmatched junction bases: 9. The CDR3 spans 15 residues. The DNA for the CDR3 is TGCAGTGCTAGTGTTGTACAGGGGCAAAATTCACCCCTCCACTTT. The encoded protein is CSASVVQGQNSPLHF.

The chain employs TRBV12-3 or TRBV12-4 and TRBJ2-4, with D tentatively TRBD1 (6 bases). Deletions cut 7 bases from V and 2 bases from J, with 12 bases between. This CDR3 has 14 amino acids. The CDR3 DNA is TGTGCCAGCACATTAAGGGGGACCAAAAACATTCAGTACTTC. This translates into CASTLRGTKNIQYF.

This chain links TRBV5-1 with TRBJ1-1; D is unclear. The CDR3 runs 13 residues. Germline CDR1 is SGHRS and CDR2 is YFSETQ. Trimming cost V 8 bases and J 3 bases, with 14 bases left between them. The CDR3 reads CASSLGIDTEAFF. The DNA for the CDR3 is TGCGCCAGTTCCCTGGGGATTGACACTGAAGCTTTCTTT.

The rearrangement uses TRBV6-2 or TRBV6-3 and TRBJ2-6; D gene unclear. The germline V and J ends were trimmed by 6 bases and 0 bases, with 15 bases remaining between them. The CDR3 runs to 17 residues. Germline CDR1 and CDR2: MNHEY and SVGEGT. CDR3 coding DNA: TGTGCCAGCAGCACCCCGGGCAGCTACTCTGGGGCCAACGTCCTGACTTTC. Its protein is CASSTPGSYSGANVLTF.

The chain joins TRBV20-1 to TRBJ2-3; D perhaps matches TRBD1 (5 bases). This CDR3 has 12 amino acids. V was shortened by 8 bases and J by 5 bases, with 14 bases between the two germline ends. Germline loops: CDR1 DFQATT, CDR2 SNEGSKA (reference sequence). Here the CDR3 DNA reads TGCAGTTGCACCACAGGAAAAGATACGCAGTATTTT. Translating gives CSCTTGKDTQYF.

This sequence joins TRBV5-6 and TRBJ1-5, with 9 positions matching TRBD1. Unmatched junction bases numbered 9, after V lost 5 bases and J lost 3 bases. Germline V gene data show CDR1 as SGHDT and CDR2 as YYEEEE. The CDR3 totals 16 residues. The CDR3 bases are TGTGCCAGCAGAAAACAGGGGGCGCCGACCAATCAGCCCCAGCATTTT. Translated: CASRKQGAPTNQPQHF.

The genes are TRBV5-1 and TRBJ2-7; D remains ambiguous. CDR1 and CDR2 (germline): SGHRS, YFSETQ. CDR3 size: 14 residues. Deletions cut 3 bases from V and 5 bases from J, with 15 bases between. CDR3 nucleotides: TGCGCCAGCAGCTCAATGTCGGAGAAAAACGAGCAGTACTTC. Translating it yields CASSSMSEKNEQYF.

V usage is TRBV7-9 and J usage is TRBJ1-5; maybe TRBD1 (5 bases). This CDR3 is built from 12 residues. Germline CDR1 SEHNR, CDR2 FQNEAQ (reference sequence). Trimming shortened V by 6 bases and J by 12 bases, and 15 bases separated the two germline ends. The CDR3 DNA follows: TGTGCCAGCAGTTCTAGTGGGGGGATCCAGCATTTT. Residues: CASSSSGGIQHF.